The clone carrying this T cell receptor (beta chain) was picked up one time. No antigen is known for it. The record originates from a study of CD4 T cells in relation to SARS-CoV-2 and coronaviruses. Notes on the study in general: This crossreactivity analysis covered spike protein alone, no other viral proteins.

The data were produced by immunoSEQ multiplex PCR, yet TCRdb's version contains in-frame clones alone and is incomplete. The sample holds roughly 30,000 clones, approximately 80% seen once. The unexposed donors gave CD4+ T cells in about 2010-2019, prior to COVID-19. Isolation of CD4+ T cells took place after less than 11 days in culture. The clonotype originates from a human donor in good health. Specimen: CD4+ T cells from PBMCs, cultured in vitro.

The CDR3 protein is CASKPGTGFNQPQHF. The DNA for the CDR3 is TGCGCCAGCAAACCCGGGACAGGGTTCAATCAGCCCCAGCATTTT. This chain links TRBV5-1 with TRBJ1-5; 9 positions agree with TRBD1. Germline assignment: CDR1 SGHRS and CDR2 YFSETQ. The CDR3 totals 15 residues. J lost 3 bases, V lost 6 bases, and 7 bases had no gene match.